This entry is about one T cell receptor beta chain. CDR1 is SGHKS and CDR2 is YYEKEE in the germline V gene (reference sequence). The CDR3 spans 15 residues. These data belong to a study of monozygotic twins with inflammatory bowel disease. TCRdb reanalyzed the 5' RACE reads and collapses them to one entry per CDR3 protein, without DNA. This sample lists around 100,000 distinct CDR3 sequences; its ten largest clones have 1.5% to 2%. The clonotype comes from a human donor with ulcerative colitis or Crohn's disease, or a healthy co-twin of an affected twin (not recorded which). The rearrangement uses TRBV5-5 and TRBJ2-6. The sample taken for sequencing was blood. The CDR3 sequence: CASSSIFSGANVLTF.